This T cell receptor (beta chain) was retrieved from a study of blood T cell repertoires in COVID-19. Overall study: Collection of acute and convalescent COVID-19 samples took place in the United States, Italy and Spain. The cDNA or gDNA used as material had been derived from T cells, B-cell-depleted T cells, or PBMCs.

Germline CDR1 is GTSNPN and CDR2 is SVGIG (reference sequence). Trimming took off 4 bases at V and 7 bases at J, with 13 bases between the two ends. The CDR3 contains 13 residues. In the original workflow: Amplification from reference gene primers served as the basis for estimated nucleated cell counts. Only in-frame clones appear in the TCRdb table, and some are missing; sequencing was by immunoSEQ multiplex PCR. Clonal size and the V and J genes are those of that table, whereas D and trimming came from the DNA. The data contain roughly 300,000 clones, about four fifths of them singletons. The chain has TRBV30 and TRBJ1-4, with D unresolved. Sequenced: peripheral blood. This clonotype originated in a woman between 45 and 60 years old with acute or convalescent COVID-19. CDR3 coding DNA: TGTGCCTGGACCACCGGGAATGGTGAAAAACTGTTTTTT. Its translation is CAWTTGNGEKLFF.